This T cell receptor (beta chain) is drawn from a study of blood T cell repertoires in COVID-19. On the study more broadly: From T cells, B-cell-depleted T cells, or PBMCs came the material, which was cDNA or gDNA.

This clone appeared a single time. Per the original data handling: The assay estimated nucleated cells by amplifying reference gene primers. Sequencing was performed with immunoSEQ multiplex PCR; in TCRdb, only in-frame clones are kept and a portion is missing. V and J calls and clone size are copied from that table; D and trimming were computed from the DNA. The table includes about 190,000 clones, roughly 73% detected once. With V trimmed by 5 bases and J by 0 bases, 16 bases remained unmatched. In germline, CDR1 is SGHVS, CDR2 FQNEAQ. The CDR3 is made up of 20 amino acids. Input material: peripheral blood. The chain links TRBV7-8 to TRBJ2-1; TRBD2 matches at 10 bases. This TCR came from a woman older than 75 with active or convalescent COVID-19. CDR3 DNA: TGTGCCAGCAGCCCCACCCGGGCTAGCGGGGGCCCCAGCTCCTACAATGAGCAGTTCTTC. It encodes CASSPTRASGGPSSYNEQFF.